The clone carrying this T cell receptor beta chain was detected many times. The antigen is unknown. The authors built TCR beta libraries using iRepertoire HTBI primers and Arm-PCR of CDR3 regions. TCRdb re-derived calls from the multiplex PCR reads in MiXCR, one entry per CDR3 protein. This sample has 350,000 to 400,000 distinct CDR3 sequences, with around 16% found just once. Time point in this sample: newly diagnosed GD, antithyroid drugs for less than 3 months. TCR sequences were obtained from RNA taken from PBMCs. Diagnosis followed American Thyroid Association guidelines for Graves' disease. This sample is drawn from a study of regulatory T cells in long-lasting Graves disease. Study-wide results and limits: New patients shared more than 950 public clonotypes, and persistent patients shared more, with 2,741. Persistent disease was characterized by preferential usage of TRBV28, TRBJ1-2 and TRBJ2-5.

This CDR3 has 13 residues. The germline V gene encodes CDR1 LGHDT and CDR2 YNNKEL (reference sequence). Unmatched junction bases numbered 5, after V lost 6 bases and J lost 3 bases. This chain joins TRBV3-1 and TRBJ2-7; 7 nucleotides match TRBD2. This clonotype was obtained from a female donor with Graves disease. Sequencing was performed on peripheral blood mononuclear cells (PBMCs), taken at new diagnosis, from a patient treated with antithyroid drugs. CDR3 nucleotides: TGTGCCAGCAGACGAGCGGGAAACTACGAGCAGTACTTC. Translation: CASRRAGNYEQYF.